Sequencing of this TCR beta chain was carried out in a study of shared clonotypes between healthy human individuals (dated by TCRdb to between 2020 and 2021). At the level of the whole study: A few men and a couple of women, aged 18 to 49 years, made up the cohort. Blood TCR repertoires of about five healthy adults were deeply sequenced to estimate repertoire size and the extent of clonotype sharing between individuals. For each donor, CD4 naive and CD4 memory were each run on three plates, CD8 naive on two plates, and CD8 memory on one plate. To increase sequencing depth and limit assay-specific biases, TCR repertoire library preparation and sequencing were carried out by different laboratories using diverse techniques. Each donor's leukapheresis produced roughly between roughly 0.85 and 10 billion PBMCs. What the research found in general, with its limitations: Larger estimated clonotype richness was generally found for naive subsets than for memory subsets. Based on pairwise subsampling, the degree of clonotype sharing among donors was expected to be affected by sequencing depth. The small number of donors limited the genetic and exposure-history diversity represented. Only blood was sampled, and tissue TCR repertoires likely differ from those in blood. Clonotypes shared by all four sorted-subset donors showed higher generation probabilities than non-shared clonotypes. Across a few donors, roughly 5% of naive CD4, more than 3% of naive CD8, under 2.5% of memory CD4, and approximately 0.4% of memory CD8 clonotypes were shared. Incomplete sequencing was indicated by rarefaction of sorted-subset datasets, despite the large sequencing depth.

Healthy HIV-negative adults with no recently reported acute infections or vaccinations were included as donors. Every donor was a Caucasian adult residing in Nashville, Tennessee, USA. Magnetic negative selection was used to enrich CD4+ T cells, after which naive cells were positively selected on CD45RA and the negative fraction became the memory subset. Blood was collected by leukapheresis, and PBMCs were isolated by Ficoll-Histopaque density gradient centrifugation and then cryopreserved in liquid nitrogen vapor phase. Analytical flow cytometry was used to check the purity and quantity of each magnetically sorted T cell population. Genomic DNA was isolated from each sorted fraction and quantified by UV absorbance on a Nanodrop 2000c. The CDR3, from cysteine to phenylalanine, totals 16 residues. Kept here is only the CDR3 DNA, which spans 48 bases and is read in frame from base 1. Looking up the germline V gene (reference sequence) yields CDR1 SGHNT and CDR2 YYREEE. The germline V and J ends show losses of 1 base and 4 bases respectively, and no gene match explains 7 bases of the junction.

Points on this clone: No cognate antigen has been identified for it. Base-call qualities are not available, and no considerably larger clone is one nucleotide away.

Using the deep immunoSEQ assay, multiplex PCR amplified TCR CDR3 regions from genomic DNA. For each cell subset, the extracted genomic DNA was distributed evenly across all wells of several immunoSEQ 96-well plates, and each plate served as one replicate. For sorted subsets, each replicate PCR was loaded with 200 to 250 ng genomic DNA, equivalent to roughly 30,000 T cell genomes. Purified libraries were measured with a Qubit 3.0 fluorometer, size-checked on a Bioanalyzer 2100, and measured again with the KAPA Library Quantification kit. Every immunoSEQ 96-well plate was sequenced on a separate single-read 150-cycle Illumina NextSeq 550 flow cell. The authors' pipeline ran thus. Because the immunoSEQ output included only junctional sequences and no quality scores, the filtering could not be the same as the filtering used for full-length reads. To assign V/J genes and CDR3, sequences were annotated against IMGT germline references using PyIR, a Python wrapper for IgBLAST v1.9. Reads with weak V/J assignments (E-value above 1e-6), missing CDR3, stop codons, out-of-frame junctions, or ambiguous translated residues were removed. V3J clonotypes were defined as sequences sharing an identical inferred V gene, J gene, and CDR3 amino acid sequence. The percentage overlap between two repertoires was calculated by dividing the number of shared unique clonotypes by the size of the smaller repertoire. RTK rarefaction, the Chao1 estimator, and Recon v2.1 estimates of unobserved clonotypes were used to assess repertoire richness. Generation probabilities for all TCRbeta clonotypes obtained by the gDNA method from a handful of donors were computed using OLGA. TCRdb provides this immuneACCESS table in a form limited to in-frame rearrangements. Some clones are lacking; in checked studies, under half of them reflect an unresolved V gene, and why the rest are absent is not known. V, J and clone size reflect that table, while D and trimming were determined from the DNA. Here the sample has 2.3 million or so clones; 90% to 95% occur a single time. The ten largest clones add up to 0.39% of the sample.

The rearranged segments are TRBV5-4 and TRBJ2-1, and 8 junction bases match TRBD2. Sequencing input: naive CD4+ T cells from PBMCs. This sample's cell subset or site label indicates: CD45RA+ positively selected. The receptor was isolated from a man aged 18-30 years in good health. Some clones in this sample may be carry-over from other donors' samples. The DNA reads as follows: TGTGCCAGCAGCTTGACAGCGGGAGAGTTTTACAATGAGCAGTTCTTC. It is translated as CASSLTAGEFYNEQFF.